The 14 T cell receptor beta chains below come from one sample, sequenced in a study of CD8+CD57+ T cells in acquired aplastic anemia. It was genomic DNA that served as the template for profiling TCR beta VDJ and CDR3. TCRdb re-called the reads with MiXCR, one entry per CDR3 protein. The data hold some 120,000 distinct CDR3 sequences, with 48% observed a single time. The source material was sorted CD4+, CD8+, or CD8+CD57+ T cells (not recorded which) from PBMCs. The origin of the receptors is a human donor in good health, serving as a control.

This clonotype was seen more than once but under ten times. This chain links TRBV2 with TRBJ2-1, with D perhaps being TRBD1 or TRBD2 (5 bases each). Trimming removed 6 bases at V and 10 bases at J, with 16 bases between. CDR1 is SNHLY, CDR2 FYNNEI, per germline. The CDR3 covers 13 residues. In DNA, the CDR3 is TGTGCCAGCAGATCCGGGGCAGTGAAGGAGCAGTTCTTC. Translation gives CASRSGAVKEQFF. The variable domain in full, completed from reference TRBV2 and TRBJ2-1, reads EPEVTQTPSHQVTQMGQEVILRCVPISNHLYFYWYRQILGQKVEFLVSFYNNEISEKSEIFDDQFSVERPDGSNFTLKIRSTKLEDSAMYFCASRSGAVKEQFFGPGTRLTVL.

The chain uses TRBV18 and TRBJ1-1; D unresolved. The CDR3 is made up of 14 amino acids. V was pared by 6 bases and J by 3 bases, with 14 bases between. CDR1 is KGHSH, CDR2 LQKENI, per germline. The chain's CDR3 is CASSPGRADTEAFF. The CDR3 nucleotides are TGTGCCAGCTCCCCCGGACGGGCGGACACTGAAGCTTTCTTT.

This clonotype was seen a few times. The CDR3 region is CSVLEHSGNTIYF. Here the CDR3 DNA reads TGCAGCGTTCTCGAACACTCTGGAAACACCATATATTTT. This sequence joins TRBV29-1 and TRBJ1-3, with D unclear. CDR3 length: 13 residues. V gave up 5 bases and J gave up 0 bases, with 8 bases separating them. CDR1 and CDR2 (germline): SQVTM, ANQGSEA.

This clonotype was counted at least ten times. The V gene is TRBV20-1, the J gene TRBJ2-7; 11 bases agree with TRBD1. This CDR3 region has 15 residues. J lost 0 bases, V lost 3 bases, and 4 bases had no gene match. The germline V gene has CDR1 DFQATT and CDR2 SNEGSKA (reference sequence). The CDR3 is CSARGTGGLSYEQYF. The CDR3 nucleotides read TGCAGTGCTAGGGGGACAGGGGGACTCTCCTACGAGCAGTACTTC.

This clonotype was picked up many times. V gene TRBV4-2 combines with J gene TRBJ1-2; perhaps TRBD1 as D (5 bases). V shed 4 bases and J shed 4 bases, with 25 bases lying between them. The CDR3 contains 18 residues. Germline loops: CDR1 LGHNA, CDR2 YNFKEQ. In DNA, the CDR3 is TGTGCCAGCAGCCTACCCCACCTCGCGGGGGGTTCGGGCTATGGCTACACCTTC. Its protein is CASSLPHLAGGSGYGYTF.

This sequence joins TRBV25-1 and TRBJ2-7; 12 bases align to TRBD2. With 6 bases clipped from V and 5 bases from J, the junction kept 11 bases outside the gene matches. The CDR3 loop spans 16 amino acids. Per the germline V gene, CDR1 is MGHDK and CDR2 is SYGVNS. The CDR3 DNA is TGTGCCAGCAGCTGGGGGCTAGCGGGGGGGCCCCACGAGCAGTACTTC. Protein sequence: CASSWGLAGGPHEQYF.

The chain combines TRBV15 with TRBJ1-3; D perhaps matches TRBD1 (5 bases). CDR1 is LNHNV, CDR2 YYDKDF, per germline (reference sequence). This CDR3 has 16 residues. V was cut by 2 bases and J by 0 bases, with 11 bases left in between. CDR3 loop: CATSRLGPYSGNTIYF. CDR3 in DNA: TGTGCCACCAGCAGACTGGGGCCGTACTCTGGAAACACCATATATTTT.

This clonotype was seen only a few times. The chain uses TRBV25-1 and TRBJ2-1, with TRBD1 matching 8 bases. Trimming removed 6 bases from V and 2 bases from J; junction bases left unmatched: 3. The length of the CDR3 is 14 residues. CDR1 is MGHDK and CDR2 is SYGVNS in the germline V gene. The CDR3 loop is CASRSGQAYNEQFF. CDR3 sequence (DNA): TGTGCCAGCAGGTCGGGACAGGCCTACAATGAGCAGTTCTTC.

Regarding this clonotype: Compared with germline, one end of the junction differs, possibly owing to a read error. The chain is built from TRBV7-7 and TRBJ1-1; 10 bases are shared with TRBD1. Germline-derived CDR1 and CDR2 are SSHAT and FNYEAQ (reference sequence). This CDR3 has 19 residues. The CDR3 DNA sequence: TGTGCTAGCAGCTTAGGTCACCGGGACAGGGGTCATCCGAACACTGAAGCTTTCTTT. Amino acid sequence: CASSLGHRDRGHPNTEAFF.

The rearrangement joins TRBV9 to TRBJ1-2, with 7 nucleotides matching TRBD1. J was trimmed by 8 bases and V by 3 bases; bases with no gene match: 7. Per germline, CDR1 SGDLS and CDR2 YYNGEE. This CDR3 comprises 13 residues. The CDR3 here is CASSERQGGGYTF. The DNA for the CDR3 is TGTGCCAGCAGCGAACGACAGGGTGGGGGCTACACCTTC.

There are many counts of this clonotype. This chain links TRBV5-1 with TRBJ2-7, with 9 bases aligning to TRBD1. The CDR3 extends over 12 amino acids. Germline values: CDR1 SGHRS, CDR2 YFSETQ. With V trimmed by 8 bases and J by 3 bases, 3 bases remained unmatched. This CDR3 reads CASRGQGYEQYF. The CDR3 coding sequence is TGCGCCAGTCGGGGACAGGGCTACGAGCAGTACTTC.

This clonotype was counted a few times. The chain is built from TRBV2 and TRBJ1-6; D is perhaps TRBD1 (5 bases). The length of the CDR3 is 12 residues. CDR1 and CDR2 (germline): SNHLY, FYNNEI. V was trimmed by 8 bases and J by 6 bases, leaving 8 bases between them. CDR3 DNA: TGTGCCAGCGGTCAGGGTAATTCACCCCTCCACTTT. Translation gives CASGQGNSPLHF.

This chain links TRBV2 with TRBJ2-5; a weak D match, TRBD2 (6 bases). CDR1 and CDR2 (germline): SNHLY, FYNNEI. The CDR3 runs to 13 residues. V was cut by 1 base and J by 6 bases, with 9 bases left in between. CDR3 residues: CASSEGLVQTQYF. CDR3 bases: TGTGCCAGCAGTGAAGGACTAGTACAGACCCAGTACTTC.

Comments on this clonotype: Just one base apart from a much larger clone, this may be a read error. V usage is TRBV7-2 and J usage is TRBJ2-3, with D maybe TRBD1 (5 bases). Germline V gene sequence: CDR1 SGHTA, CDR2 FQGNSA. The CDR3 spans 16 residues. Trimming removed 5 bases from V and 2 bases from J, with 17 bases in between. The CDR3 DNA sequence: TGTGCCAGCAGCGCCCAGGGCAGGGCGGACACAGATACGCAGTATTTT. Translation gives CASSAQGRADTDTQYF.